A single sample gave rise to the 23 T cell receptor beta chains below, sequenced in a study of CD8+CD57+ T cells in acquired aplastic anemia. According to the study, genomic DNA was the template for TCR beta VDJ and CDR3 profiling. TCRdb ran MiXCR on the reads and lists one entry per CDR3 protein. Among about 150,000 distinct CDR3 sequences, around two fifths were seen once, and the ten largest hold 8.4%. Sequencing input: sorted CD4+, CD8+, or CD8+CD57+ T cells (not recorded which) from PBMCs. These receptors all stem from a human donor in good health, serving as a control.

There are many counts of this clonotype. V gene TRBV20-1 combines with J gene TRBJ1-3; 9 bases map to TRBD1. V trimming: 3 bases; J trimming: 1 base; junction bases outside the gene matches: 4. This CDR3 spans 15 amino acids. Germline CDR1 DFQATT, CDR2 SNEGSKA (reference sequence). The CDR3 reads CSARTQGASGNTIYF. The CDR3 coding sequence is TGCAGTGCTAGGACACAGGGGGCGTCTGGAAACACCATATATTTT.

This clonotype was detected a few times. The rearrangement links TRBV6-2 or TRBV6-3 to TRBJ2-7; 9 bases are a match to TRBD1. This CDR3 has 15 amino acids. Germline-derived CDR1 and CDR2 are MNHEY and SVGEGT. The junction had 9 bases not matched to a gene; V was cut back by 6 bases and J by 3 bases. CDR3: CASRAGQGLHYEQYF. CDR3 sequence (DNA): TGTGCCAGCAGGGCCGGACAGGGGTTACACTACGAGCAGTACTTC.

This clonotype was recorded many times. The V call is TRBV30, the J call TRBJ2-5; D uncertain. Germline lookup yields CDR1 GTSNPN and CDR2 SVGIG (reference sequence). This CDR3 comprises 12 residues. V lost 0 bases and J 3 bases, leaving 5 bases between the germline ends. The CDR3 DNA follows: TGTGCCTGGAGTGTGGGGAAAGAGACCCAGTACTTC. Translation: CAWSVGKETQYF.

Concerning this clonotype itself: A clone one base away is much larger, so this may be a read error. This chain links TRBV4-2 with TRBJ1-1, with D possibly TRBD1 on 5 matching bases. The CDR3 covers 16 residues. Per the germline V gene, CDR1 is LGHNA and CDR2 is YNFKEQ. The CDR3 nucleotides read TGTGCCAGCAGCCCACACGAAACACAGGTGAACACTGAAGCTCTCTTT. Its protein is CASSPHETQVNTEALF.

CDR3 nucleotide sequence: TGTGCCACCAGTGATCGGACTCCGGAAGAGACCCAGTACTTC. It yields the protein CATSDRTPEETQYF. This rearrangement joins TRBV24-1 to TRBJ2-5; D might be TRBD2 (5 bases). V was clipped by 3 bases and J by 3 bases, with 10 bases between them. The CDR3 is 14 amino acids. The germline V gene has CDR1 KGHDR and CDR2 SFDVKD.

This clonotype has at least ten counts. A much larger clone lies one base from this, so it may be a read error. V is TRBV15 and J is TRBJ2-2; 7 bases line up with TRBD1. Germline V gives CDR1 LNHNV, CDR2 YYDKDF (reference sequence). This CDR3 has 15 amino acids. J was trimmed by 10 bases and V by 1 base; bases with no gene match: 9. The CDR3: CATSRARQGSEELFF. In nucleotides, the CDR3 is TGTGCCACCAGCAGAGCGAGACAGGGTTCCGAGGAGCTGTTTTTT.

This rearrangement joins TRBV29-1 to TRBJ1-2; 12 nucleotides agree with TRBD1. This CDR3 is 13 amino acids long. Germline V gene sequence: CDR1 SQVTM, CDR2 ANQGSEA. Losses at the gene ends were 6 bases for V and 13 bases for J; bases not matched to a gene: 12. CDR3 DNA sequence: TGCAGCGTGTCCGGGACAGGGGGCTCCGGTGGCACCTTC. Its protein is CSVSGTGGSGGTF. Full variable domain (remainder filled in from reference TRBV29-1 and TRBJ1-2): SAVISQKPSRDICQRGTSLTIQCQVDSQVTMMFWYRQQPGQSLTLIATANQGSEATYESGFVIDKFPISRPNLTFSTLTVSNMSPEDSSIYLCSVSGTGGSGGTFGSGTRLTVV.

This clonotype occurred a few times. This chain links TRBV12-3 or TRBV12-4 with TRBJ1-2, with 8 bases fitting TRBD1. The trim removed 6 bases at V and 0 bases at J, leaving 12 bases unmatched. This CDR3 region has 17 residues. The CDR3 DNA follows: TGTGCCAGCAGGTCACGGACAGGGCGACCTACTAACTATGGCTACACCTTC. It encodes CASRSRTGRPTNYGYTF.

This clonotype showed up many times. This chain uses TRBV5-5 with TRBJ1-2; 8 nucleotides align to TRBD1. Unmatched junction bases numbered 2, after V lost 7 bases and J lost 0 bases. This CDR3 has 13 amino acids. CDR1 and CDR2 (germline): SGHKS, YYEKEE (reference sequence). CDR3 nucleotides: TGTGCCAGCTCGGACAGGGCTAACTATGGCTACACCTTC. Protein sequence: CASSDRANYGYTF.

A note on this clonotype: Given a much more abundant clone one base away, this may be a read error. This chain joins TRBV6-4 and TRBJ2-6, with 7 bases lining up with TRBD1. From germline, CDR1 is MRHNA and CDR2 SNTAGT. J was trimmed by 4 bases and V by 5 bases; bases with no gene match: 11. The CDR3 loop spans 17 amino acids. CDR3 region: CASSHDQGVRGANVLTF. The CDR3 DNA is TGTGCCAGCAGTCACGACCAGGGGGTAAGGGGGGCCAACGTCCTGACTTTC.

The rearrangement uses TRBV10-3 and TRBJ1-1; 7 bases are a match to TRBD1. Per germline, CDR1 ENHRY and CDR2 SYGVKD. Trimming took 1 base from V and 4 from J; bases not matched to a gene: 3. This CDR3 comprises 14 residues. The CDR3 is CAISEFQGGTEAFF. CDR3 nucleotide sequence: TGTGCCATCAGTGAGTTTCAGGGGGGCACTGAAGCTTTCTTT.

The V and J genes are TRBV15 and TRBJ1-5; 7 bases match TRBD1. CDR3 length: 15 amino acids. V lost 2 bases to trimming and J lost 6 bases; unmatched junction nucleotides: 7. Per the germline V gene, CDR1 is LNHNV and CDR2 is YYDKDF (reference sequence). CDR3 protein: CATSRSTGSSQPQHF. As DNA, the CDR3 is TGTGCCACCAGCAGATCGACAGGGTCGAGTCAGCCCCAGCATTTT. The whole variable domain, filled in from reference TRBV15 and TRBJ1-5, reads DAMVIQNPRYQVTQFGKPVTLSCSQTLNHNVMYWYQQKSSQAPKLLFHYYDKDFNNEADTPDNFQSRRPNTSFCFLDIRSPGLGDTAMYLCATSRSTGSSQPQHFGDGTRLSIL.

As to this clonotype: A read error may be the cause here, since a much bigger clone is one base away. The chain joins TRBV12-3 or TRBV12-4 to TRBJ2-3, with TRBD2 identical over 12 bases. The CDR3 sequence is 16 residues long. The CDR3 DNA sequence: TGTGCCAGCAGTTTATCTAGCGGGGGGGTCACAGATACGCGGTATTTT. It encodes CASSLSSGGVTDTRYF.

This clonotype came up many times. The V call is TRBV10-3, the J call TRBJ2-7, with no clear D. The V end was cut by 9 bases, the J end by 3 bases, with 3 bases between. CDR1 is ENHRY and CDR2 is SYGVKD in the germline V gene. The CDR3 spans 9 residues. The CDR3 DNA reads TGTGCCATAGGCTACGAGCAGTACTTC. This encodes CAIGYEQYF.

This clonotype was counted ten times or more. The V call is TRBV11-2, the J call TRBJ2-7; D is possibly TRBD1 (6 bases). Germline V gene lookup returns CDR1 SGHAT and CDR2 FQNNGV. The CDR3 sequence is 14 residues long. Trimming shortened V by 9 bases and J by 3 bases, and 18 bases separated the two germline ends. CDR3: CASKKEDRFYEQYF. The CDR3 DNA reads as TGTGCCAGTAAGAAAGAGGACAGATTCTACGAGCAGTACTTC.

This CDR3 is CAISEIGTGTKGYTF. In nucleotides, the CDR3 is TGTGCCATCAGTGAGATCGGGACAGGGACCAAGGGCTACACCTTC. This sequence joins TRBV10-3 and TRBJ1-2, with 9 bases identical to TRBD1. Germline trimming cut 2 bases from V and 8 bases from J; bases unmatched to any gene: 9. The CDR3 is 15 residues long. Looked up from germline, CDR1 is ENHRY and CDR2 is SYGVKD.

In this sample, this clonotype turned up many times. The chain combines TRBV12-3 or TRBV12-4 with TRBJ2-7; 11 bases are shared with TRBD1. V shed 2 bases, J shed 6 bases, and the junction held 3 bases outside the gene matches. The CDR3 runs to 14 residues. The CDR3 loop reads CASSLSGQGGEQYF. In DNA form, the CDR3 reads TGTGCCAGCAGTTTATCGGGACAGGGGGGCGAGCAGTACTTC.

This chain joins TRBV24-1 and TRBJ2-5; D gene uncertain. CDR1 KGHDR and CDR2 SFDVKD come from the germline V gene. This CDR3 spans 15 amino acids. The V and J ends lost 3 bases and 2 bases respectively, with 12 bases between them. CDR3 protein: CATSDKGTPQETQYF. CDR3 coding DNA: TGTGCCACCAGTGATAAAGGAACCCCACAAGAGACCCAGTACTTC.

The chain employs TRBV24-1 and TRBJ1-1; D unresolved. Trimming left V 4 bases short and J 2 bases short, with 7 bases between. The CDR3 extends over 13 amino acids. Germline V lookup: CDR1 KGHDR, CDR2 SFDVKD. CDR3 DNA sequence: TGTGCCACCAGTGAGGCGGTTAACACTGAAGCTTTCTTT. Amino acids: CATSEAVNTEAFF.

The genes are TRBV27 and TRBJ2-2; TRBD1 or TRBD2 may be the D gene (6 bases each). Trimming cost V 3 bases and J 4 bases, with 9 bases left between them. Germline CDR1 and CDR2: MNHEY and SMNVEV (reference sequence). This CDR3 is 14 amino acids long. The CDR3 DNA reads TGTGCCAGCAGTTTGAGGGGGGTCACCGGGGAGCTGTTTTTT. It codes for CASSLRGVTGELFF.

This clonotype was found once. This chain connects TRBV9 to TRBJ2-7; unclear D gene. Trimming cost V 3 bases and J 0 bases, with 13 bases left between them. Germline V gene sequence: CDR1 SGDLS, CDR2 YYNGEE. The CDR3 runs 15 residues. The CDR3 nucleotides read TGTGCCAGCAGCGCCTACGGCCGTAGCTCCTACGAGCAGTACTTC. It encodes CASSAYGRSSYEQYF.

CDR3 DNA sequence: TGTGCCACCAGCAGCCTCCGGGACAGGGGGCGCGAGCAGTACTTC. Translation: CATSSLRDRGREQYF. The gene calls are TRBV15 and TRBJ2-7, with 12 positions matching TRBD1. CDR3 size: 15 residues. Germline V gene sequence: CDR1 LNHNV, CDR2 YYDKDF (reference sequence). V gave up 3 bases and J gave up 6 bases; unmatched junction bases: 6.

This clonotype showed up just a few times. This sequence joins TRBV2 and TRBJ1-2; 9 bases are shared with TRBD1. V was clipped by 6 bases and J by 9 bases; unmatched bases: 14. From germline, CDR1 is SNHLY and CDR2 FYNNEI. CDR3 length: 15 residues. The CDR3 bases are TGTGCCAGCAGGGCCGAAACCGGGACAGGGAATCGCTACACCTTC. Residues: CASRAETGTGNRYTF. The full variable domain, rest sourced from reference TRBV2 and TRBJ1-2, is EPEVTQTPSHQVTQMGQEVILRCVPISNHLYFYWYRQILGQKVEFLVSFYNNEISEKSEIFDDQFSVERPDGSNFTLKIRSTKLEDSAMYFCASRAETGTGNRYTFGSGTRLTVV.